The following is a T cell receptor (beta chain) sequence with its context. What it recognizes is unknown. This entry is derived from a study of CD8 T cells in ankylosing spondylitis. General observations from the study: For ankylosing spondylitis blood, a TCR beta motif of about 8 highly homologous variants appeared characteristic.

Trimming at V came to 5 bases and at J to 4 bases, leaving 11 bases not matched to a gene. The V gene's germline CDR1 is LNHDA and CDR2 SQIVND (reference sequence). The length of the CDR3 is 17 residues. One entry per CDR3 protein results from TCRdb running MiXCR on the 5' RACE reads. The table records about 240,000 distinct CDR3 sequences, 8% to 9% of them present only once. The V gene is TRBV19, the J gene TRBJ1-5, with 10 bases matching TRBD1. The receptor comes from a female donor with ankylosing spondylitis or in good health (not recorded which). Sequenced sample: blood, either unsorted or a sorted T cell fraction (not recorded which). CDR3 region: CASSFRDRGVKNQPQHF. CDR3 nucleotide sequence: TGTGCCAGTAGTTTCCGGGACAGGGGAGTAAAAAATCAGCCCCAGCATTTT.